This T cell receptor (beta chain) was sequenced in a study of regulatory T cells in long-lasting Graves disease. Time point in this sample: newly diagnosed GD, antithyroid drugs for less than 3 months. PBMCs provided the RNA from which the TCR library was made. Construction of the TCR beta libraries employed iRepertoire HTBI primers in conjunction with Arm-PCR of CDR3 regions. TCRdb re-called the multiplex PCR reads through MiXCR, storing one row per CDR3 protein. The sample lists roughly 420,000 distinct CDR3 sequences, about 16% occurring once. CDR3 size: 15 residues. Germline loops: CDR1 MDHEN, CDR2 SYDVKM. V gave up 6 bases and J gave up 0 bases, with 12 bases separating them. The table lists this clonotype with many counts. The same sample was also studied in work on T cells in Graves' hyperthyroidism and ophthalmopathy. Per that paper: HTBI primers were used for first-round RT-PCR of the TCR CDR3.

The sequencing used peripheral blood mononuclear cells (PBMCs), collected at new diagnosis, from a patient treated with antithyroid drugs. V usage is TRBV28 and J usage is TRBJ1-5, with a tentative D call TRBD1 (6 bases). The receptor's source is a woman younger than 45 with Graves disease. The CDR3: CASSLTGYSNQPQHF. For the CDR3, the DNA is TGTGCCAGCAGCCTGACAGGATATAGCAATCAGCCCCAGCATTTT. The whole variable domain, filled in from reference TRBV28 and TRBJ1-5, reads DVKVTQSSRYLVKRTGEKVFLECVQDMDHENMFWYRQDPGLGLRLIYFSYDVKMKEKGDIPEGYSVSREKKERFSLILESASTNQTSMYLCASSLTGYSNQPQHFGDGTRLSIL.